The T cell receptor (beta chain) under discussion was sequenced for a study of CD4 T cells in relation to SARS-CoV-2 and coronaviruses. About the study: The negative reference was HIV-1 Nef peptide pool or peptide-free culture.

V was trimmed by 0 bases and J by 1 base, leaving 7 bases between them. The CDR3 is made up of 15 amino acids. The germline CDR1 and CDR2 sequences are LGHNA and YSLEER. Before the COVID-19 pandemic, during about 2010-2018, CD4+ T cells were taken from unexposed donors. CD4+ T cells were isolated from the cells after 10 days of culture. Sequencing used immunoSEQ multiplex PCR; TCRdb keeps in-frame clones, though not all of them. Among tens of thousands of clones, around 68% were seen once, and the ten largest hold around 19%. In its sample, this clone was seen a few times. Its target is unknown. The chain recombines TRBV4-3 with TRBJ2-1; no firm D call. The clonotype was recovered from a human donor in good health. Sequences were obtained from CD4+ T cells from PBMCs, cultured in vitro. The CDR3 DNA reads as TGCGCCAGCAGCCAAGATGGGCTATCCTACAATGAGCAGTTCTTC. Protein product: CASSQDGLSYNEQFF.